The T cell receptor beta chain described here comes from a study of T-cell memory formation after mild COVID-19. Findings and limits, study-wide: The finding that pre-infection memory included some responding clones suggested that cross-reactive memory joined.

V dropped 6 bases and J dropped 5; count of bases not matched to a gene: 9. The CDR3 runs to 14 residues. In germline, CDR1 is MDHEN, CDR2 SYDVKM. Worth noting for this clonotype: The antigen is unknown.

From the 5' RACE reads, TCRdb called clonotypes with MiXCR, one entry per CDR3 protein. The sample has 300,000 to 400,000 distinct CDR3 sequences; around 27% are singletons. Sequences were obtained from PBMCs or a T cell subset sorted from them (not recorded which). The TCR originated in an adult woman who had mild COVID-19 (a few samples of this study predate the infection). Cell type and time point are not known. This chain links TRBV28 with TRBJ2-7; 8 positions match TRBD1. CDR3 nucleotides: TGTGCCAGCAGGGGTACAGGGGGATGGGACGAGCAGTACTTC. Translation gives CASRGTGGWDEQYF.